These 17 T cell receptor beta chains were all obtained from the same sample, sequenced in a study of blood T cell repertoires in COVID-19. Clones were sequenced by immunoSEQ multiplex PCR, and TCRdb holds only the in-frame ones, with some missing. The table lists about 220,000 clones, approximately 83% of them singletons. The sequencing sample was made of PBMCs or T cells enriched from blood (not recorded which). All receptors derive from a woman in her thirties or forties who had been exposed to COVID-19.

The rearrangement uses TRBV2 and TRBJ2-5; 14 nucleotides match TRBD2. Germline V gene sequence: CDR1 SNHLY, CDR2 FYNNEI. V dropped 6 bases and J dropped 1; count of bases not matched to a gene: 7. This CDR3 has 17 residues. The CDR3 sequence: CASRGTSGGSLQETQYF. The CDR3 DNA reads TGTGCCAGCAGGGGGACTAGCGGGGGTTCTCTCCAAGAGACCCAGTACTTC.

J is TRBJ2-7 and V is TRBV7-9, with a weak D call TRBD1 (6 bases). The germline V and J ends were trimmed by 3 bases and 5 bases, with 14 bases remaining between them. From germline, CDR1 is SEHNR and CDR2 FQNEAQ (reference sequence). This CDR3 is built from 14 residues. Here the CDR3 DNA reads TGTGCCAGCAGCTTTGGGACAAGGGGAGACGAGCAGTACTTC. Amino acid sequence: CASSFGTRGDEQYF. Full variable domain (missing parts from reference TRBV7-9 and TRBJ2-7): DTGVSQNPRHKITKRGQNVTFRCDPISEHNRLYWYRQTLGQGPEFLTYFQNEAQLEKSRLLSDRFSAERPKGSFSTLEIQRTEQGDSAMYLCASSFGTRGDEQYFGPGTRLTVT.

This chain connects TRBV2 to TRBJ2-5, with 8 bases matching TRBD1. CDR1 is SNHLY, CDR2 FYNNEI, per germline. The CDR3 is made up of 12 amino acids. Losses at the gene ends were 6 bases for V and 5 bases for J; bases not matched to a gene: 2. The CDR3 here is CASRDRAETQYF. The CDR3 nucleotides are TGTGCCAGCAGGGACAGGGCTGAGACCCAGTACTTC.

This clone was counted once. The chain has TRBV2 and TRBJ2-5, with TRBD2 identical over 9 bases. The germline CDR1 and CDR2 sequences are SNHLY and FYNNEI. V lost 4 bases and J lost 4; bases outside the gene matches: 10. The CDR3 loop spans 16 amino acids. CDR3 in DNA: TGTGCCAGCAGTGGTTCTAGCGGGATCCCCGGAGAGACCCAGTACTTC. This sequence encodes CASSGSSGIPGETQYF.

The rearrangement links TRBV11-2 to TRBJ2-7, with 8 bases that match TRBD2. This CDR3 contains 13 residues. Trimming cost V 5 bases and J 6 bases; bases outside gene matches: 6. Germline CDR1 is SGHAT and CDR2 is FQNNGV. The CDR3 loop reads CASSPTGGSEQYF. The CDR3 region has the DNA TGTGCCAGCAGCCCGACGGGAGGGTCCGAGCAGTACTTC.

The genes are TRBV28 and TRBJ1-2, with 7 bases fitting TRBD1. V trimming: 4 bases; J trimming: 8 bases; junction bases outside the gene matches: 10. CDR3 length: 14 amino acids. The V gene's germline CDR1 is MDHEN and CDR2 SYDVKM. CDR3 protein: CASSYSTEGQGYTF. The CDR3 DNA reads TGTGCCAGCAGTTATTCGACGGAGGGACAGGGCTACACCTTC.

There are many counts of this clone. The chain recombines TRBV5-5 with TRBJ2-7; D is unclear. This CDR3 is 13 amino acids long. Trimming left V 0 bases short and J 2 bases short, with 6 bases between. In germline, CDR1 is SGHKS, CDR2 YYEKEE (reference sequence). As DNA, the CDR3 is TGTGCCAGCAGCTTGGACATAACCTACGAGCAGTACTTC. It encodes CASSLDITYEQYF.

The count of this clone is one. This chain joins TRBV10-3 and TRBJ2-7, with TRBD2 identical over 7 bases. This CDR3 has 15 residues. Trimming at V came to 1 base and at J to 3 bases, leaving 6 bases not matched to a gene. CDR1 and CDR2 from the germline V gene are ENHRY and SYGVKD. CDR3 amino acids: CAISELTSASYEQYF. The DNA of the CDR3 is TGTGCCATCAGTGAGTTAACTAGCGCAAGCTACGAGCAGTACTTC.

J is TRBJ2-2 and V is TRBV18; a possible D gene is TRBD1 (6 bases). Germline-derived CDR1 and CDR2 are KGHSH and LQKENI. V was trimmed by 2 bases and J by 2 bases, leaving 9 bases between them. The CDR3 consists of 15 residues. The CDR3 DNA reads TGTGCCAGCTCACCAACGGGACAAAACACCGGGGAGCTGTTTTTT. This encodes CASSPTGQNTGELFF.

This chain joins TRBV7-2 and TRBJ2-3; 7 bases agree with TRBD2. With 1 base clipped from V and 2 bases from J, the junction kept 6 bases outside the gene matches. Germline CDR1 and CDR2: SGHTA and FQGNSA. This CDR3 is 16 amino acids long. The CDR3 DNA reads as TGTGCCAGCAGCTTAGTTAGCCGGGGGGTCACAGATACGCAGTATTTT. Residues: CASSLVSRGVTDTQYF.

The chain has TRBV19 and TRBJ2-4; TRBD1 matches 10 bases. The junction had 6 bases not matched to a gene; V was cut back by 7 bases and J by 6 bases. CDR1 and CDR2 (germline): LNHDA, SQIVND (reference sequence). This CDR3 is 14 amino acids long. CDR3 in amino acids: CASTPGQGINIQYF. The CDR3 DNA reads as TGTGCCAGTACGCCGGGACAGGGGATAAACATTCAGTACTTC.

This clone occurred a few times. The chain combines TRBV9 with TRBJ1-2, with D possibly matching TRBD1 (5 bases). The CDR3 covers 13 residues. The V and J ends lost 4 bases and 0 bases respectively, with 7 bases between them. The germline V gene has CDR1 SGDLS and CDR2 YYNGEE. The CDR3 sequence: CASSPQANYGYTF. CDR3 in DNA: TGTGCCAGCAGCCCACAGGCTAACTATGGCTACACCTTC.

The chain links TRBV27 to TRBJ2-7; 7 bases agree with TRBD2. The CDR3 extends over 14 amino acids. V dropped 7 bases and J dropped 0; count of bases not matched to a gene: 6. Germline CDR1 is MNHEY and CDR2 is SMNVEV (reference sequence). CDR3 in amino acids: CASIGTNGSYEQYF. The DNA for the CDR3 is TGTGCCAGCATCGGGACTAACGGCTCCTACGAGCAGTACTTC.

The chain employs TRBV9 and TRBJ2-1, with D hard to call. Per the germline V gene, CDR1 is SGDLS and CDR2 is YYNGEE. Trimming took off 3 bases at V and 6 bases at J, with 16 bases between the two ends. The CDR3 spans 15 residues. The CDR3 protein is CASSAALGSVNEQFF. In nucleotides, the CDR3 is TGTGCCAGCAGCGCCGCCTTGGGCTCCGTCAATGAGCAGTTCTTC.

The chain carries TRBV4-3 and TRBJ2-2; 7 nucleotides align to TRBD2. CDR3 length: 16 amino acids. V gave up 3 bases and J gave up 0 bases; unmatched junction bases: 4. CDR1 LGHNA and CDR2 YSLEER come from the germline V gene. The CDR3 DNA sequence: TGCGCCAGCAGCCAGGGCGGGGGTCCGAACACCGGGGAGCTGTTTTTT. It yields the protein CASSQGGGPNTGELFF.

The chain carries TRBV5-4 and TRBJ2-3; TRBD2 matches 12 bases. CDR3 length: 17 amino acids. Germline V gene data show CDR1 as SGHNT and CDR2 as YYREEE (reference sequence). J lost 1 base, V lost 1 base, and 4 bases had no gene match. The DNA for the CDR3 is TGTGCCAGCAGCTTGTCCCTAGCGGGGGGGCGCACAGATACGCAGTATTTT. Amino acid sequence: CASSLSLAGGRTDTQYF.

The V gene is TRBV13, the J gene TRBJ1-2; D gene uncertain. V lost 1 base and J 13 bases, leaving 28 bases between the germline ends. The CDR3 sequence is 17 residues long. CDR1 is PRHDT and CDR2 is FYEKMQ in the germline V gene (reference sequence). Here the CDR3 reads CASSLALLERRTSFPTF. In DNA, the CDR3 is TGTGCCAGCAGCTTAGCCTTATTGGAGAGGAGAACCTCCTTCCCCACCTTC.